A selection of T cell receptor beta chains follows, all from one sample in a study of blood T cell repertoires in COVID-19. Clones were sequenced by immunoSEQ multiplex PCR, and TCRdb holds only the in-frame ones, with some missing. The table records approximately 150,000 clones, over 80% of them present only once. Sequences were obtained from peripheral blood. These TCRs come from a woman in her 50s with acute or convalescent COVID-19. The CDR3 runs from the conserved cysteine through the conserved F or W. The D gene is left open where the match is weak. Size tells how often a clone was seen (once, few, many) or the class of an expanded clone, and some rows leave it out.

clone_size: NA
v_call: TRBV15
j_call: TRBJ2-1
d_call: TRBD2
cdr3_aa: CATSLGTSGGAGTYNEQFF
cdr3_nt: TGTGCCACCAGCTTAGGAACTAGCGGGGGGGCCGGAACCTACAATGAGCAGTTCTTC

clone_size: NA
v_call: TRBV9
j_call: TRBJ1-4
d_call: NA
cdr3_aa: CASSVGLSGEKLFF
cdr3_nt: TGTGCCAGCAGCGTAGGGCTCTCGGGTGAAAAACTGTTTTTT

clone_size: NA
v_call: TRBV3-1/TRBV3-2
j_call: TRBJ1-1
d_call: NA
cdr3_aa: CASSQGSYTEAFF
cdr3_nt: TGTGCCAGCAGCCAGGGCAGCTACACTGAAGCTTTCTTT

clone_size: NA
v_call: TRBV25-1
j_call: TRBJ1-4
d_call: NA
cdr3_aa: CASSESRGTNEKLFF
cdr3_nt: TGTGCCAGCAGTGAAAGCAGGGGTACTAATGAAAAACTGTTTTTT

clone_size: few
v_call: TRBV4-3
j_call: TRBJ2-3
d_call: NA
cdr3_aa: CASSQDPQVGTQYF
cdr3_nt: TGCGCCAGCAGCCAAGATCCCCAGGTCGGTACGCAGTATTTT

clone_size: NA
v_call: TRBV11-3
j_call: TRBJ2-7
d_call: TRBD1
cdr3_aa: CASSLLSNRGPYEQYF
cdr3_nt: TGTGCCAGCAGCTTACTCTCCAACAGGGGCCCCTACGAGCAGTACTTC

clone_size: NA
v_call: TRBV7-2
j_call: TRBJ2-1
d_call: TRBD2
cdr3_aa: CASSYSGISYNEQFF
cdr3_nt: TGTGCCAGCAGTTATAGCGGGATCTCCTACAATGAGCAGTTCTTC

clone_size: NA
v_call: TRBV11-2
j_call: TRBJ2-1
d_call: TRBD2
cdr3_aa: CASSSQLSLAGGPLNEQFF
cdr3_nt: TGTGCCAGCAGCTCCCAACTTAGCCTAGCGGGAGGGCCCCTCAATGAGCAGTTCTTC

clone_size: NA
v_call: TRBV10-3
j_call: TRBJ2-3
d_call: TRBD2
cdr3_aa: CAISGAGGWTDTQYF
cdr3_nt: TGTGCCATCAGTGGAGCGGGAGGATGGACAGATACGCAGTATTTT

clone_size: once
v_call: TRBV12-3/TRBV12-4
j_call: TRBJ2-2
d_call: NA
cdr3_aa: CASSLGGPGELFF
cdr3_nt: TGTGCCAGCAGTTTAGGGGGCCCCGGGGAGCTGTTTTTT

clone_size: NA
v_call: TRBV11-2
j_call: TRBJ1-4
d_call: NA
cdr3_aa: CASSLGQINEKLFF
cdr3_nt: TGTGCCAGCAGCTTAGGACAGATTAATGAAAAACTGTTTTTT

clone_size: NA
v_call: TRBV29-1
j_call: TRBJ1-2
d_call: TRBD1
cdr3_aa: CSVGQDGYTF
cdr3_nt: TGCAGCGTGGGACAGGATGGCTACACCTTC

clone_size: NA
v_call: TRBV10-3
j_call: TRBJ2-7
d_call: TRBD2
cdr3_aa: CAISGLAGSYEQYF
cdr3_nt: TGTGCCATCAGTGGCCTAGCGGGAAGCTACGAGCAGTACTTC

clone_size: NA
v_call: TRBV5-4
j_call: TRBJ1-4
d_call: TRBD1
cdr3_aa: CASSLGGQGNEKLFF
cdr3_nt: TGTGCCAGCAGCTTGGGTGGACAGGGTAATGAAAAACTGTTTTTT

clone_size: NA
v_call: TRBV2
j_call: TRBJ1-1
d_call: NA
cdr3_aa: CASSEFGSENTEAFF
cdr3_nt: TGTGCCAGCAGTGAGTTCGGGAGCGAGAACACTGAAGCTTTCTTT

clone_size: NA
v_call: TRBV9
j_call: TRBJ2-2
d_call: NA
cdr3_aa: CASSVSLLADTGELFF
cdr3_nt: TGTGCCAGCAGCGTCTCCCTTTTGGCTGACACCGGGGAGCTGTTTTTT

clone_size: NA
v_call: TRBV5-6
j_call: TRBJ2-1
d_call: NA
cdr3_aa: CASSLQAFRLNNEQFF
cdr3_nt: TGTGCCAGCAGCTTACAGGCGTTTCGCCTAAACAATGAGCAGTTCTTC

clone_size: NA
v_call: TRBV5-1
j_call: TRBJ2-7
d_call: TRBD2
cdr3_aa: CASSWTSGSSYEQYF
cdr3_nt: TGCGCCAGCAGCTGGACTAGCGGGAGCTCCTACGAGCAGTACTTC

clone_size: NA
v_call: TRBV7-2
j_call: TRBJ2-1
d_call: NA
cdr3_aa: CASSLIVQYLLSSSEQFF
cdr3_nt: TGTGCCAGCAGCTTAATCGTCCAGTACCTACTTTCTAGTAGTGAGCAGTTCTTC

clone_size: NA
v_call: TRBV5-6
j_call: TRBJ1-2
d_call: TRBD1
cdr3_aa: CASSPTGGHGYTF
cdr3_nt: TGTGCCAGCAGCCCCACAGGGGGCCATGGCTACACCTTC

clone_size: NA
v_call: TRBV6-1
j_call: TRBJ1-4
d_call: NA
cdr3_aa: CASREHGGGGEDEKLFF
cdr3_nt: TGTGCCAGCAGGGAACACGGGGGCGGGGGAGAAGATGAAAAACTGTTTTTT

clone_size: NA
v_call: TRBV20-1
j_call: TRBJ2-1
d_call: NA
cdr3_aa: CSASTSYPFNEQFF
cdr3_nt: TGCAGTGCTAGTACGAGCTATCCATTCAATGAGCAGTTCTTC

clone_size: NA
v_call: TRBV6-2/TRBV6-3
j_call: TRBJ1-1
d_call: NA
cdr3_aa: CASSYDRRNTEAFF
cdr3_nt: TGTGCCAGCAGTTACGATCGCAGGAACACTGAAGCTTTCTTT

clone_size: NA
v_call: TRBV7-2
j_call: TRBJ2-3
d_call: TRBD1
cdr3_aa: CASSSSGQGAQGTQYF
cdr3_nt: TGTGCCAGCAGCTCCTCTGGACAGGGGGCGCAAGGTACGCAGTATTTT

clone_size: NA
v_call: TRBV15
j_call: TRBJ2-7
d_call: TRBD1
cdr3_aa: CATSGHGDRGYEQYF
cdr3_nt: TGTGCCACCAGCGGGCATGGGGACAGGGGCTACGAGCAGTACTTC

clone_size: few
v_call: TRBV19
j_call: TRBJ2-1
d_call: TRBD2
cdr3_aa: CASTQSGTSLNNEQFF
cdr3_nt: TGTGCCAGTACCCAAAGTGGGACTAGCCTAAACAATGAGCAGTTCTTC

clone_size: NA
v_call: TRBV10-3
j_call: TRBJ1-5
d_call: NA
cdr3_aa: CAISEGVSGQPQHF
cdr3_nt: TGTGCCATCAGTGAAGGGGTCTCCGGTCAGCCCCAGCATTTT

clone_size: NA
v_call: TRBV7-6
j_call: TRBJ1-2
d_call: TRBD1
cdr3_aa: CASGTGVGYTF
cdr3_nt: TGTGCCAGCGGAACAGGGGTTGGCTACACCTTC